This TCR beta chain was recovered during a study of technical replicates of blood from a few donors. Germline CDR1 is KGHSH and CDR2 is LQKENI. The CDR3 is 15 amino acids. After removal of 3 bases from V and 5 bases from J, the junction contained 7 bases not matched to a gene. Libraries were prepared by immunoSEQ multiplex PCR; TCRdb keeps only in-frame clonotypes and omits some of them. Found here are about 56,000 clones, 90% to 95% of them singletons; the top ten hold approximately 3.4%. The V and J genes are TRBV18 and TRBJ2-7, with 10 bases identical to TRBD2. The sequence derives from a human donor in good health. Some clones in this sample may be carry-over from other donors' samples. The sequencing sample was made of PBMCs. The CDR3 nucleotides read TGTGCCAGCTCACCCGAAGCGGGGGGGCATCACGAGCAGTACTTC. Translation gives CASSPEAGGHHEQYF.